The sequence of this TCR beta chain was determined in a study of patients and donors after allogeneic stem cell transplantation. This clonotype occurred many times. The length of the CDR3 is 15 residues. V shed 1 base and J shed 1 base, with 8 bases lying between them. In germline, CDR1 is MNHNY, CDR2 SVGAGI (reference sequence). Each CDR3 protein gets one entry after TCRdb re-called the RT-PCR reads with MiXCR. This table holds about 160,000 distinct CDR3 sequences, approximately 25% found once. Sequencing was done on a sample of blood, either unsorted or a sorted T cell fraction (not recorded which). The chain combines TRBV6-6 with TRBJ1-3, with TRBD1 as a possible D gene (6 bases). The source of this sequence is a human donor who was either an allogeneic HSCT recipient or a stem cell or donor lymphocyte infusion donor (not recorded which). It is not recorded whose cells these are; they may come from a transplant donor. The CDR3 loop is CASSYLQGSGNTIYF. As DNA, the CDR3 is TGTGCCAGCAGTTACTTACAGGGTTCTGGAAACACCATATATTTT.